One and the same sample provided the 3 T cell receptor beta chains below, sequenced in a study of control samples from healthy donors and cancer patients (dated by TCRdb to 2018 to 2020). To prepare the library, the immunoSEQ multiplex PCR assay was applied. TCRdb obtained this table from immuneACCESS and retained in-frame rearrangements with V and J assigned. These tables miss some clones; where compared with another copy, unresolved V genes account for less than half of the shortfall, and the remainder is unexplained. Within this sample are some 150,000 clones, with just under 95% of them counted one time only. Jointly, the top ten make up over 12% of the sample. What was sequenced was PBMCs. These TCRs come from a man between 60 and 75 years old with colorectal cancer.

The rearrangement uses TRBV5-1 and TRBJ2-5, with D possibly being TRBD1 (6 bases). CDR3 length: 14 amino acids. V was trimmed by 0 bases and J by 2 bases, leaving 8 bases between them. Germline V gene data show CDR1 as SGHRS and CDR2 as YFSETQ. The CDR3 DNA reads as TGCGCCAGCAGCTTGGGTGACAGGCAAGAGACCCAGTACTTC. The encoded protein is CASSLGDRQETQYF.

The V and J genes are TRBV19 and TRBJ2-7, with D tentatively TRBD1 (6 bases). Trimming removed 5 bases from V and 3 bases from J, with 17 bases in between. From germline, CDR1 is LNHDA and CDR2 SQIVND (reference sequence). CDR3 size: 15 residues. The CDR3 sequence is CASSGNRGFSYEQYF. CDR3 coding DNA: TGTGCCAGTAGTGGAAATAGGGGGTTCAGCTACGAGCAGTACTTC. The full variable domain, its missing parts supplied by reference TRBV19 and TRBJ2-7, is DGGITQSPKYLFRKEGQNVTLSCEQNLNHDAMYWYRQDPGQGLRLIYYSQIVNDFQKGDIAEGYSVSREKKESFPLTVTSAQKNPTAFYLCASSGNRGFSYEQYFGPGTRLTVT.

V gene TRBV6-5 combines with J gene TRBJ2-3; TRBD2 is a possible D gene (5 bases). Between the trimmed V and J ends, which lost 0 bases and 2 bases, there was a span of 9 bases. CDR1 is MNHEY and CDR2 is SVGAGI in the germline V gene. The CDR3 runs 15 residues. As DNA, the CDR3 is TGTGCCAGCAGTTACTCGACGGGGTTCACAGATACGCAGTATTTT. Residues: CASSYSTGFTDTQYF.